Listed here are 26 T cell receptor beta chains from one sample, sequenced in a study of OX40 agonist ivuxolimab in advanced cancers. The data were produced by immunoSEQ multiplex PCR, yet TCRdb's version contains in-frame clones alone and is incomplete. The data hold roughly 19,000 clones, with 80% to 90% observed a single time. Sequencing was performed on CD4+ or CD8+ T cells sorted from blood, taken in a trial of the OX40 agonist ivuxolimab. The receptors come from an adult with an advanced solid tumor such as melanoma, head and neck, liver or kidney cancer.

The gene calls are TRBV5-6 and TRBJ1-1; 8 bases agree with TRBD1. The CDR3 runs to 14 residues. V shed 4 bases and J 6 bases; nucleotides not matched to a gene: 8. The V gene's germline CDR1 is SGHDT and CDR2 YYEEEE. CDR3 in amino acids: CASSRYTGGAEAFF. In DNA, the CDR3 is TGTGCCAGCAGCCGGTACACAGGGGGAGCTGAAGCTTTCTTT.

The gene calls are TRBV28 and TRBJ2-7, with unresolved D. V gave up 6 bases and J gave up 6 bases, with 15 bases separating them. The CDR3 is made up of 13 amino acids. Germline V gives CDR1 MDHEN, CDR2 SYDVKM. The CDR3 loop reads CASRTSVVGEQYF. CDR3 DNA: TGTGCCAGCAGGACGAGTGTAGTAGGCGAGCAGTACTTC.

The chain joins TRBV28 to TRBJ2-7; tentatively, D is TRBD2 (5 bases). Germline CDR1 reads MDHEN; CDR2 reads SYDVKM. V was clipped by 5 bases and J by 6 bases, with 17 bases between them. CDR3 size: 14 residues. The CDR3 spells CASSLHPDRGEQYF. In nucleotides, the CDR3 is TGTGCCAGCAGTCTCCACCCGGACCGGGGCGAGCAGTACTTC.

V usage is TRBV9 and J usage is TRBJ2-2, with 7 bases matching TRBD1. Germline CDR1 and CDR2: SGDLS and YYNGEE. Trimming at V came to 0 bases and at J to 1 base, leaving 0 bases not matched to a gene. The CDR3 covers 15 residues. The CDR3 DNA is TGTGCCAGCAGCGTAGGGGACAGGAACACCGGGGAGCTGTTTTTT. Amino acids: CASSVGDRNTGELFF. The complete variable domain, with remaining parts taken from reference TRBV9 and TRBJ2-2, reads DSGVTQTPKHLITATGQRVTLRCSPRSGDLSVYWYQQSLDQGLQFLIQYYNGEERAKGNILERFSAQQFPDLHSELNLSSLELGDSALYFCASSVGDRNTGELFFGEGSRLTVL.

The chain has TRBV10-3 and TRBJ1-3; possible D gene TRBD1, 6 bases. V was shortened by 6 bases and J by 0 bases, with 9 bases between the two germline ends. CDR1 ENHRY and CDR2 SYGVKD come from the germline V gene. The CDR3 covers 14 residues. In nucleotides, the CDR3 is TGTGCCATCAGACGGGACAACTCTGGAAACACCATATATTTT. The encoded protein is CAIRRDNSGNTIYF.

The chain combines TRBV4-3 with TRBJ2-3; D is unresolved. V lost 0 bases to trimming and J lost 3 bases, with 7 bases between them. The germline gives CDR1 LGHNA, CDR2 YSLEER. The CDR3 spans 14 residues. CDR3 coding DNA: TGCGCCAGCAGCCAAGAATTAGTTACAGATACGCAGTATTTT. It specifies CASSQELVTDTQYF.

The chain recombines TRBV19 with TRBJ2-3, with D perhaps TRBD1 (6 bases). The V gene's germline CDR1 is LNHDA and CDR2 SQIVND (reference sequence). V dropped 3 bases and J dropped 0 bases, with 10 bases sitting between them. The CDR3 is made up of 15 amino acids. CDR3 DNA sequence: TGTGCCAGTAGTATGCAGGGGCGCAGCACAGATACGCAGTATTTT. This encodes CASSMQGRSTDTQYF.

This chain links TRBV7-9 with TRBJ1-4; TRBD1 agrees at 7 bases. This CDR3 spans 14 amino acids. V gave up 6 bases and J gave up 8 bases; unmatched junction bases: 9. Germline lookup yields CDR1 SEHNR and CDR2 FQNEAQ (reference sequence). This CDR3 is CASRRSQGGEKLFF. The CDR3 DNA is TGTGCCAGCAGAAGAAGCCAGGGGGGCGAAAAACTGTTTTTT.

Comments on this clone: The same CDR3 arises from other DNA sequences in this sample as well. The CDR3: CASSIAGGALPEAFF. The CDR3 DNA reads as TGTGCCAGTAGTATAGCCGGAGGGGCGCTTCCTGAAGCTTTCTTT. V gene TRBV19 combines with J gene TRBJ1-1, with D possibly being TRBD1 (5 bases). CDR3 length: 15 residues. Trimming removed 1 base from V and 6 bases from J, with 15 bases in between. From germline, CDR1 is LNHDA and CDR2 SQIVND (reference sequence).

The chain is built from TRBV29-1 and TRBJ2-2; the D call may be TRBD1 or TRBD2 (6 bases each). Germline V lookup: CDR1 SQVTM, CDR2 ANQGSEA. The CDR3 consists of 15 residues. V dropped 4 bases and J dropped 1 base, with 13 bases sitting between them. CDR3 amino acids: CSVGGASRNTGELFF. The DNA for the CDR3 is TGCAGCGTTGGGGGGGCCTCTCGGAACACCGGGGAGCTGTTTTTT.

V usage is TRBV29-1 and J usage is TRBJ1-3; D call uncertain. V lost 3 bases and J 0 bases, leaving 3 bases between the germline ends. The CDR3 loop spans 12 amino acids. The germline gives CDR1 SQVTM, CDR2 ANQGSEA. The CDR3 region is CSVEFSGNTIYF. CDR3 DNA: TGCAGCGTTGAGTTCTCTGGAAACACCATATATTTT.

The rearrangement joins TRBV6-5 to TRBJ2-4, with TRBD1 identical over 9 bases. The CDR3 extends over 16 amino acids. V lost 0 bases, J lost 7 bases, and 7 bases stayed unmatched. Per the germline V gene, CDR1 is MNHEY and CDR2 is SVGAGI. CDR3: CASSYSVDRGGNIQYF. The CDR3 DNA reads TGTGCCAGCAGTTACTCCGTGGACAGGGGCGGGAACATTCAGTACTTC.

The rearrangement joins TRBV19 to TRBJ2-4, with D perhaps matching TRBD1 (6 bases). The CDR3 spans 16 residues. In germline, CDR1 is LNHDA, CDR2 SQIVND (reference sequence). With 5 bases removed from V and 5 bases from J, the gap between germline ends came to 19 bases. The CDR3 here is CASSLPGQNPQNIQYF. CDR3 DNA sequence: TGTGCCAGTAGTCTCCCAGGACAGAACCCCCAAAACATTCAGTACTTC.

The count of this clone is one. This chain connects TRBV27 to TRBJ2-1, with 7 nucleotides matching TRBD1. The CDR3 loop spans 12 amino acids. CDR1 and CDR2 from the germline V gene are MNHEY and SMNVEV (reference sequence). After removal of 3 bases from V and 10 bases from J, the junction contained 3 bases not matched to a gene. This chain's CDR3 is CASSFTGDEQFF. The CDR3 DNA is TGTGCCAGCAGTTTTACAGGGGACGAGCAGTTCTTC.

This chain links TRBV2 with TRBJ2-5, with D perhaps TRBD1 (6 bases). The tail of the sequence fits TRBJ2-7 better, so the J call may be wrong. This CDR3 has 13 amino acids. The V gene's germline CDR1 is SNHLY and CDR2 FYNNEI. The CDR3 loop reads CASRDTGTYEQYF. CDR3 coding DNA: TGTGCCAGCCGGGACACGGGTACCTACGAGCAGTACTTC.

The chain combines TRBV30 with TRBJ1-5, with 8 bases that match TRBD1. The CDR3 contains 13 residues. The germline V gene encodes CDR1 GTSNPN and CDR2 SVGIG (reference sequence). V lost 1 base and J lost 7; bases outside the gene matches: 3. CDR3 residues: CAWSGTGNQPQHF. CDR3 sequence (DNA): TGTGCCTGGAGTGGGACAGGGAACCAGCCCCAGCATTTT.

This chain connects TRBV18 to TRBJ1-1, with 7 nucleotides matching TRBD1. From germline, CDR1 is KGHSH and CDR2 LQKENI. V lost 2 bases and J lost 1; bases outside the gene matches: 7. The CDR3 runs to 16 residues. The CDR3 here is CASSPGRGLRNTEAFF. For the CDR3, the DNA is TGTGCCAGCTCACCAGGGAGGGGGCTTAGGAACACTGAAGCTTTCTTT.

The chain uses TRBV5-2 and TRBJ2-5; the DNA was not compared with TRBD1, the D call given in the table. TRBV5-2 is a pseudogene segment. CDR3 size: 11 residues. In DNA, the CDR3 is TGTGCCAGCAGCATCTCAGGGTGGTTGTACTTC. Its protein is CASSISGWLYF.

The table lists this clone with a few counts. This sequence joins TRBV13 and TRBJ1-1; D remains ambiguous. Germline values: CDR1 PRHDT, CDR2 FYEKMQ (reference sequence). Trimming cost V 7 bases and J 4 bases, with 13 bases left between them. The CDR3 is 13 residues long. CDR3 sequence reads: CASTRFLTTEAFF. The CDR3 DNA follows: TGTGCCAGCACCCGGTTCCTGACCACTGAAGCTTTCTTT.

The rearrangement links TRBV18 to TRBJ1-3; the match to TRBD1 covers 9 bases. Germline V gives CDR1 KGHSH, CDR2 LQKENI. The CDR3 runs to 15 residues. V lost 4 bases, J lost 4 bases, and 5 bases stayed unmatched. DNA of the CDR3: TGTGCCAGCTCACAACAAACAGGGGGCGGAAACACCATATATTTT. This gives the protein CASSQQTGGGNTIYF.

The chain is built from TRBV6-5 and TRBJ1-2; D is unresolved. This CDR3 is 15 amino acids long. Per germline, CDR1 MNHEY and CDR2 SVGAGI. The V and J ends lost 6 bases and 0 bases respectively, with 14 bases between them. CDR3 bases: TGTGCCAGCAGCGCCCGAGGGCGAGCTAACTATGGCTACACCTTC. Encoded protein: CASSARGRANYGYTF.

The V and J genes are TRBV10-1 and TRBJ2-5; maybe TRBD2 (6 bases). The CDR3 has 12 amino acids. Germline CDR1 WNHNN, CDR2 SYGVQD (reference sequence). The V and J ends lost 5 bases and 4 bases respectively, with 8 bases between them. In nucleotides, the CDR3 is TGCGCCAGCAGTAAGGGAGGAGAGACCCAGTACTTC. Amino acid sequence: CASSKGGETQYF.

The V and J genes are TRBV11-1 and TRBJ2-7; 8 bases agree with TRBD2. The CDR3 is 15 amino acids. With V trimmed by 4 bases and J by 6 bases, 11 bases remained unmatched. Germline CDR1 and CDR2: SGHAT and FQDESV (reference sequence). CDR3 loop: CASSSWAGGLLEQYF. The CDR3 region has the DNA TGTGCCAGCAGCTCTTGGGCGGGAGGACTCCTCGAGCAGTACTTC.

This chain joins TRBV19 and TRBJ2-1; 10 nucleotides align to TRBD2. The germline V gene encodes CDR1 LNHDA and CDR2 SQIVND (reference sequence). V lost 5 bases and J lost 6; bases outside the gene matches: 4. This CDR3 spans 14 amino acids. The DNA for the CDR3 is TGTGCCAGTAGTCTAGCGGGGGTCCGCAATGAGCAGTTCTTC. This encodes CASSLAGVRNEQFF.

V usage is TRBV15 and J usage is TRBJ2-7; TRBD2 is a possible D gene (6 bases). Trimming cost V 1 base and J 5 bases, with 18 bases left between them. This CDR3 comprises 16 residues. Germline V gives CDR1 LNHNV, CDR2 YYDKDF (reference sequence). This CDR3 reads CATSRARSSVTDEQYF. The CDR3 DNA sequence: TGTGCCACCAGCAGAGCCCGGTCTAGCGTTACTGACGAGCAGTACTTC.

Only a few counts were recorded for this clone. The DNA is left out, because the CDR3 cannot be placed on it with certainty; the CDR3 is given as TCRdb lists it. The CDR3: CASSFGAGTKRYF. The chain is built from TRBV7-3 and TRBJ2-3; the table's D call of TRBD1 was not tested on the DNA. The CDR3 has 13 residues if both end residues are counted. Germline V gene lookup returns CDR1 SGHTA and CDR2 FQGTGA.